This TCR beta chain was identified during a study of identical twins. Overall study results and limits: The more abundant beta clonotypes in cord blood had fewer insertions, and memory repertoires did not show this.

TCRdb independently ran MiXCR on the 5' RACE reads; one entry per CDR3 protein. Of fewer than 900,000 distinct CDR3 sequences listed, 21% are singletons. Germline values: CDR1 SQVTM, CDR2 ANQGSEA. The CDR3 covers 12 residues. The V and J ends lost 3 bases and 4 bases respectively, with 7 bases between them. The sample holds a few counts of this clonotype. Antigen unknown. This same sample was also taken into another study, of T cells expressing NK-cell markers.

Material for sequencing was PBMCs. The V and J genes are TRBV29-1 and TRBJ1-3; D not resolved. The sequence was collected from a woman between 18 and 29 years old in good health. CDR3 sequence reads: CSVDAYGNTIYF. The CDR3 coding sequence is TGCAGCGTTGATGCGTACGGAAACACCATATATTTT. The full variable domain, rest sourced from reference TRBV29-1 and TRBJ1-3, is SAVISQKPSRDICQRGTSLTIQCQVDSQVTMMFWYRQQPGQSLTLIATANQGSEATYESGFVIDKFPISRPNLTFSTLTVSNMSPEDSSIYLCSVDAYGNTIYFGEGSWLTVV.